This TCR beta chain was recorded in a study of shared T cell receptors in the human thymus. This table comes from immunoSEQ multiplex PCR, and its TCRdb copy is limited to in-frame clones, with some not included. The table lists about 380,000 clones, about 95% of them singletons. The TCR was taken from a human donor. Sequenced material: thymocytes.

CDR3 sequence (DNA): TGTGCCAGCAGCCATCCCGAGGGCGGTAGCAATCAGCCCCAGCATTTT. It is translated as CASSHPEGGSNQPQHF. This sequence joins TRBV4-2 and TRBJ1-5; unclear D gene. CDR1 is LGHNA, CDR2 YNFKEQ, per germline. V lost 3 bases, J lost 0 bases, and 12 bases lay in between. This CDR3 has 16 amino acids.